The 29 T cell receptor beta chains below were found in one sample sequenced in a study of molecular identifiers for immune sequencing clone quantification. TCRdb ran MiXCR on the PCR reads and lists one entry per CDR3 protein. The sample includes roughly 320,000 distinct CDR3 sequences, 24% seen only once; the top ten take approximately 0.74%. The source material was naive CD8+ T cells from blood, with Jurkat cell RNA spiked in. Subset in this sample: FACS-sorted CD8+CD4-CCR7+CD45RA+ naive T cells. Receptors were obtained from a human donor in good health. Some libraries in this study had Jurkat cell RNA spiked in.

This chain connects TRBV11-2 to TRBJ2-5, with D unresolved. The germline gives CDR1 SGHAT, CDR2 FQNNGV. The CDR3 extends over 15 amino acids. Trimming stripped 2 bases from V and 5 bases from J, with 15 bases between. The CDR3 region is CASSLFIEANETQYF. The CDR3 bases are TGTGCCAGCAGCTTATTCATTGAGGCGAACGAGACCCAGTACTTC. The full variable domain, in which reference TRBV11-2 and TRBJ2-5 provide the parts outside the CDR3, is EAGVAQSPRYKIIEKRQSVAFWCNPISGHATLYWYQQILGQGPKLLIQFQNNGVVDDSQLPKDRFSAERLKGVDSTLKIQPAKLEDSAVYLCASSLFIEANETQYFGPGTRLLVL.

As to this clonotype: A much larger clone differs from this one at a single base, so this may be a read error. The chain combines TRBV24-1 with TRBJ2-6; D remains unclear. CDR3 length equals 16 residues. Germline CDR1 is KGHDR and CDR2 is SFDVKD. Trimming removed 6 bases from V and 0 bases from J, with 11 bases in between. The CDR3 loop reads CATSTRQSSGANVLTF. CDR3 in DNA: TGTGCCACCAGTACCCGGCAGAGCTCTGGGGCCAACGTCCTGACTTTC.

Comment on this clonotype: The junction differs from germline at one of its ends, possibly a read error. The V call is TRBV11-3, the J call TRBJ2-3; 7 positions match TRBD1. Per the germline V gene, CDR1 is SGHNT and CDR2 is YENEEA. CDR3 size: 14 residues. The CDR3 coding sequence is TGTGCCCGCAGCCAACGGACAGGAGCAGATACGCAGTATTTT. Translating it yields CARSQRTGADTQYF.

With respect to this clonotype: A much bigger clone sits one base away, suggesting this may be a read error. The rearrangement joins TRBV28 to TRBJ2-3, with D perhaps matching TRBD1 or TRBD2 (5 bases each). The germline V and J ends were trimmed by 2 bases and 1 base, with 16 bases remaining between them. The germline gives CDR1 MDHEN, CDR2 SYDVKM. The CDR3 extends over 17 amino acids. For the CDR3, the DNA is TGTGCCAGCAGTTTAACACCAGGGAGAATAGGCACAGATACGCAGTATTTT. Translated, it gives CASSLTPGRIGTDTQYF. The full variable domain, its missing parts supplied by reference TRBV28 and TRBJ2-3, is DVKVTQSSRYLVKRTGEKVFLECVQDMDHENMFWYRQDPGLGLRLIYFSYDVKMKEKGDIPEGYSVSREKKERFSLILESASTNQTSMYLCASSLTPGRIGTDTQYFGPGTRLTVL.

The V call is TRBV20-1, the J call TRBJ2-7; 8 nucleotides align to TRBD2. Germline V gives CDR1 DFQATT, CDR2 SNEGSKA (reference sequence). The V and J ends lost 4 bases and 2 bases, in that order; junction bases with no gene match: 4. The CDR3 totals 13 residues. CDR3 protein: CSAMTSAPYEQYF. The CDR3 DNA sequence: TGCAGTGCTATGACTAGCGCACCCTACGAGCAGTACTTC.

This clonotype was detected ten times or more. This rearrangement joins TRBV29-1 to TRBJ1-1; D gene ambiguous. This CDR3 is 12 amino acids long. Germline-derived CDR1 and CDR2 are SQVTM and ANQGSEA. The V and J ends lost 3 bases and 5 bases respectively, with 10 bases between them. This CDR3 reads CSVDKGSTEAFF. DNA of the CDR3: TGCAGCGTTGACAAAGGAAGTACTGAAGCTTTCTTT.

This clonotype has only a few counts. J is TRBJ2-5 and V is TRBV4-2; 9 positions agree with TRBD2. J was trimmed by 4 bases and V by 1 base; bases with no gene match: 7. The CDR3 length is 16 residues. Germline CDR1 reads LGHNA; CDR2 reads YNFKEQ. The CDR3 here is CASSQVGGRAGETQYF. CDR3 in DNA: TGTGCCAGCAGCCAAGTGGGCGGGAGGGCCGGAGAGACCCAGTACTTC.

There are many counts of this clonotype. J is TRBJ2-6 and V is TRBV11-2; D call uncertain. The CDR3 has 12 amino acids. The V end was cut by 8 bases, the J end by 4 bases, with 6 bases between. The germline V gene has CDR1 SGHAT and CDR2 FQNNGV. The CDR3 loop is CASRAGANVLTF. As DNA, the CDR3 is TGTGCCAGCCGCGCCGGGGCCAACGTCCTGACTTTC.

In its sample, this clonotype was seen many times. The chain carries TRBV4-1 and TRBJ1-1; D ambiguous. The CDR3 contains 16 residues. The V gene's germline CDR1 is MGHRA and CDR2 YSYEKL. The germline V and J ends were trimmed by 3 bases and 1 base, with 15 bases remaining between them. The CDR3 spells CASSQTSRAPNTEAFF. CDR3 coding DNA: TGCGCCAGCAGCCAGACAAGTAGGGCTCCGAACACTGAAGCTTTCTTT.

V gene TRBV20-1 combines with J gene TRBJ2-7; TRBD1 agrees at 7 bases. The CDR3 extends over 14 amino acids. Germline trimming cut 2 bases from V and 1 base from J; bases unmatched to any gene: 5. Germline V gene data show CDR1 as DFQATT and CDR2 as SNEGSKA (reference sequence). The chain's CDR3 is CSARPPTGSYEQYF. The CDR3 coding sequence is TGCAGTGCTAGACCGCCGACAGGGTCCTACGAGCAGTACTTC.

Comments on this clonotype: The germline gene is not matched at one end of the junction; a read error may be the cause. The chain combines TRBV27 with TRBJ2-2; unclear D gene. CDR1 and CDR2 from the germline V gene are MNHEY and SMNVEV (reference sequence). CDR3 length equals 13 residues. For the CDR3, the DNA is TGTGACAGCAGGTTAGATCGAGCCGGGGAGCTGTTTTTT. It yields the protein CDSRLDRAGELFF.

This clonotype was picked up a small number of times. This sequence joins TRBV29-1 and TRBJ2-1; TRBD2 matches 12 bases. The CDR3 contains 17 residues. CDR1 and CDR2 from the germline V gene are SQVTM and ANQGSEA. With V trimmed by 2 bases and J by 2 bases, 7 bases remained unmatched. The CDR3 protein is CSVELLAGGSPYNEQFF. The DNA of the CDR3 is TGCAGCGTTGAACTACTAGCGGGAGGATCTCCCTACAATGAGCAGTTCTTC.

In this sample, this clonotype turned up many times. As DNA, the CDR3 is TGTGCCAGCAGTAGCTATTCGGGACAGCTATCCTATGGCTACACCTTC. Residues: CASSSYSGQLSYGYTF. This chain joins TRBV6-5 and TRBJ1-2, with TRBD1 matching over 7 bases. CDR1 and CDR2 from the germline V gene are MNHEY and SVGAGI. The CDR3 is 16 amino acids. Unmatched junction bases numbered 13, after V lost 5 bases and J lost 4 bases.

Remarks on this clonotype: A read error may be the cause here, since a much bigger clone is one base away. The DNA for the CDR3 is TGTGCCGGCAGTCTGGACAGAAAATATGGCTACACCTTC. Encoded protein: CAGSLDRKYGYTF. This rearrangement joins TRBV28 to TRBJ1-2; D might be TRBD1 (6 bases). Germline lookup yields CDR1 MDHEN and CDR2 SYDVKM. The CDR3 loop spans 13 amino acids.

A remark on this clonotype: One junction end does not reproduce the germline sequence, and a read error may be involved. The V gene is TRBV4-3, the J gene TRBJ2-7; TRBD2 is a possible D gene (5 bases). Germline CDR1 and CDR2: LGHNA and YSLEER. The CDR3 has 15 amino acids. The CDR3 loop reads CASSPGLGPDYGQYF. As DNA, the CDR3 is TGCGCCAGCAGCCCCGGACTCGGCCCTGACTACGGGCAGTACTTC.

Concerning this clonotype: Since no conserved phenylalanine or tryptophan closes the CDR3, a read error is the likely cause. V gene TRBV15 combines with J gene TRBJ2-7; TRBD1 aligns across 8 bases. The CDR3 totals 13 residues. The V gene end was trimmed by 9 bases and the J gene end by 2 bases; junction bases not matched to a gene: 6. Germline-derived CDR1 and CDR2 are LNHNV and YYDKDF (reference sequence). The CDR3 DNA sequence: TGTGCCACAGCACAGGGGGGCCCCTACGAGCAGTACCTC. Protein product: CATAQGGPYEQYL.

This clonotype appeared many times. The chain carries TRBV4-1 and TRBJ2-3, with D perhaps matching TRBD2 (5 bases). The CDR3 is 14 amino acids. The germline CDR1 and CDR2 sequences are MGHRA and YSYEKL. V was cut by 1 base and J by 4 bases, with 9 bases left in between. Here the CDR3 DNA reads TGCGCCAGCAGCCAAGGTCCCGGGGCAGATACGCAGTATTTT. The encoded protein is CASSQGPGADTQYF.

The chain has TRBV4-1 and TRBJ2-7, with D possibly matching TRBD1 (6 bases). Trimming left V 0 bases short and J 7 bases short, with 13 bases between. The CDR3 is made up of 14 amino acids. Looked up from germline, CDR1 is MGHRA and CDR2 is YSYEKL. CDR3 DNA sequence: TGCGCCAGCAGCCAAGATTGGGGGCGCTGGGAGCAGTACTTC. As protein: CASSQDWGRWEQYF.

Concerning this clonotype: The germline gene is not matched at one end of the junction; a read error may be the cause. The V call is TRBV10-3, the J call TRBJ2-3; either TRBD1 or TRBD2 may fit D (5 bases each). The CDR3 is made up of 15 amino acids. Germline V gene data show CDR1 as ENHRY and CDR2 as SYGVKD. The CDR3 loop reads CAISESGVYTGTQYF. The DNA for the CDR3 is TGTGCCATCAGTGAGTCCGGGGTATACACAGGTACGCAGTATTTT.

A word on this clonotype: A much larger clone lies a single base off, so this may be a read error. This chain uses TRBV9 with TRBJ1-2; D is ambiguous. The V gene lost 5 bases and the J gene lost 4 bases, with 12 bases spanning the gap. Germline V gene sequence: CDR1 SGDLS, CDR2 YYNGEE. This CDR3 has 13 residues. CDR3 sequence reads: CASRADNLYGYTF. CDR3 nucleotides: TGTGCCAGCAGAGCCGACAACCTCTATGGCTACACCTTC.

A few counts support this clonotype. The chain joins TRBV4-3 to TRBJ2-7; 7 bases line up with TRBD2. The J segment lost 0 bases and the V segment lost 0 bases, leaving 8 bases of the junction unmatched. CDR3 length: 17 amino acids. Germline CDR1 is LGHNA and CDR2 is YSLEER. CDR3 bases: TGCGCCAGCAGCCAAGATATAGGGGCTAGCGGCTCCTACGAGCAGTACTTC. Translated, it gives CASSQDIGASGSYEQYF.

The chain combines TRBV6-4 with TRBJ2-1; no reliable D call. This CDR3 comprises 15 residues. V lost 10 bases to trimming and J lost 0 bases, with 16 bases between them. In germline, CDR1 is MRHNA, CDR2 SNTAGT. The chain's CDR3 is CATGCVPASYNEQFF. The CDR3 coding sequence is TGTGCCACGGGCTGCGTTCCGGCCTCCTACAATGAGCAGTTCTTC.

The sample holds a few counts of this clonotype. J is TRBJ1-1 and V is TRBV4-3; D perhaps matches TRBD1 (5 bases). V lost 3 bases to trimming and J lost 4 bases, with 15 bases between them. CDR3 size: 15 residues. Germline V gives CDR1 LGHNA, CDR2 YSLEER. The CDR3 loop reads CASSHLGVGGTEAFF. Here the CDR3 DNA reads TGCGCCAGCAGCCACCTCGGGGTGGGGGGCACTGAAGCTTTCTTT.

The chain combines TRBV4-1 with TRBJ2-5; D not certain. Germline lookup yields CDR1 MGHRA and CDR2 YSYEKL. V was clipped by 0 bases and J by 3 bases, with 8 bases between them. The CDR3 sequence is 14 residues long. CDR3 sequence (DNA): TGCGCCAGCAGCCAAGATTTCGTAGAAGAGACCCAGTACTTC. It is translated as CASSQDFVEETQYF.

The sample holds one count of this clonotype. This may be a read error, as it is one base from a much larger clone. Since the CDR3 does not end with the conserved phenylalanine or tryptophan, this likely comes from a read error. The rearrangement joins TRBV20-1 to TRBJ1-2; 8 nucleotides match TRBD1. In germline, CDR1 is DFQATT, CDR2 SNEGSKA (reference sequence). The CDR3 is 13 residues long. Trimming at V came to 6 bases and at J to 8 bases, leaving 11 bases not matched to a gene. CDR3 sequence (DNA): TGCAGTGCAAGGGGCCAGGGGGCGCCGGGCTACACCTAC. Translation gives CSARGQGAPGYTY.

This clonotype was detected ten times or more. This rearrangement joins TRBV5-1 to TRBJ1-2; D is possibly TRBD1 (5 bases). The CDR3 runs to 15 residues. V lost 7 bases and J lost 5, with 21 bases in between. The germline V gene encodes CDR1 SGHRS and CDR2 YFSETQ. Here the CDR3 reads CASGLMGTDLYGYTF. The DNA of the CDR3 is TGCGCCAGCGGACTCATGGGGACGGACCTGTATGGCTACACCTTC.

The chain is built from TRBV10-1 and TRBJ2-4; a possible D gene is TRBD1 (5 bases). The CDR3 runs 16 residues. The V gene's germline CDR1 is WNHNN and CDR2 SYGVQD (reference sequence). V was clipped by 8 bases and J by 10 bases, with 27 bases between them. DNA for the CDR3: TGCGCCAGCCCCGTCCCCGACAGCTGCCTAAAACTAATTCAGTACTTC. As protein: CASPVPDSCLKLIQYF.

The rearrangement links TRBV6-2 or TRBV6-3 to TRBJ2-3, with a weak D call TRBD1 (5 bases). Germline CDR1 reads MNHEY; CDR2 reads SVGEGT. V lost 6 bases and J 2 bases, leaving 18 bases between the germline ends. The CDR3 is 16 residues long. In DNA, the CDR3 is TGTGCCAGCAGGCAATCAGGGTCCTACTTCACAGATACGCAGTATTTT. This encodes CASRQSGSYFTDTQYF.

This clonotype was counted at least ten times. This sequence joins TRBV28 and TRBJ2-3, with a weak D call TRBD2 (6 bases). This CDR3 comprises 15 residues. The germline V and J ends were trimmed by 6 bases and 9 bases, with 22 bases remaining between them. Germline V CDR1 and CDR2: MDHEN, SYDVKM. The chain's CDR3 is CASRAYFGGLETQYF. The CDR3 bases are TGTGCCAGCAGAGCCTATTTCGGGGGTCTCGAGACGCAGTATTTT.